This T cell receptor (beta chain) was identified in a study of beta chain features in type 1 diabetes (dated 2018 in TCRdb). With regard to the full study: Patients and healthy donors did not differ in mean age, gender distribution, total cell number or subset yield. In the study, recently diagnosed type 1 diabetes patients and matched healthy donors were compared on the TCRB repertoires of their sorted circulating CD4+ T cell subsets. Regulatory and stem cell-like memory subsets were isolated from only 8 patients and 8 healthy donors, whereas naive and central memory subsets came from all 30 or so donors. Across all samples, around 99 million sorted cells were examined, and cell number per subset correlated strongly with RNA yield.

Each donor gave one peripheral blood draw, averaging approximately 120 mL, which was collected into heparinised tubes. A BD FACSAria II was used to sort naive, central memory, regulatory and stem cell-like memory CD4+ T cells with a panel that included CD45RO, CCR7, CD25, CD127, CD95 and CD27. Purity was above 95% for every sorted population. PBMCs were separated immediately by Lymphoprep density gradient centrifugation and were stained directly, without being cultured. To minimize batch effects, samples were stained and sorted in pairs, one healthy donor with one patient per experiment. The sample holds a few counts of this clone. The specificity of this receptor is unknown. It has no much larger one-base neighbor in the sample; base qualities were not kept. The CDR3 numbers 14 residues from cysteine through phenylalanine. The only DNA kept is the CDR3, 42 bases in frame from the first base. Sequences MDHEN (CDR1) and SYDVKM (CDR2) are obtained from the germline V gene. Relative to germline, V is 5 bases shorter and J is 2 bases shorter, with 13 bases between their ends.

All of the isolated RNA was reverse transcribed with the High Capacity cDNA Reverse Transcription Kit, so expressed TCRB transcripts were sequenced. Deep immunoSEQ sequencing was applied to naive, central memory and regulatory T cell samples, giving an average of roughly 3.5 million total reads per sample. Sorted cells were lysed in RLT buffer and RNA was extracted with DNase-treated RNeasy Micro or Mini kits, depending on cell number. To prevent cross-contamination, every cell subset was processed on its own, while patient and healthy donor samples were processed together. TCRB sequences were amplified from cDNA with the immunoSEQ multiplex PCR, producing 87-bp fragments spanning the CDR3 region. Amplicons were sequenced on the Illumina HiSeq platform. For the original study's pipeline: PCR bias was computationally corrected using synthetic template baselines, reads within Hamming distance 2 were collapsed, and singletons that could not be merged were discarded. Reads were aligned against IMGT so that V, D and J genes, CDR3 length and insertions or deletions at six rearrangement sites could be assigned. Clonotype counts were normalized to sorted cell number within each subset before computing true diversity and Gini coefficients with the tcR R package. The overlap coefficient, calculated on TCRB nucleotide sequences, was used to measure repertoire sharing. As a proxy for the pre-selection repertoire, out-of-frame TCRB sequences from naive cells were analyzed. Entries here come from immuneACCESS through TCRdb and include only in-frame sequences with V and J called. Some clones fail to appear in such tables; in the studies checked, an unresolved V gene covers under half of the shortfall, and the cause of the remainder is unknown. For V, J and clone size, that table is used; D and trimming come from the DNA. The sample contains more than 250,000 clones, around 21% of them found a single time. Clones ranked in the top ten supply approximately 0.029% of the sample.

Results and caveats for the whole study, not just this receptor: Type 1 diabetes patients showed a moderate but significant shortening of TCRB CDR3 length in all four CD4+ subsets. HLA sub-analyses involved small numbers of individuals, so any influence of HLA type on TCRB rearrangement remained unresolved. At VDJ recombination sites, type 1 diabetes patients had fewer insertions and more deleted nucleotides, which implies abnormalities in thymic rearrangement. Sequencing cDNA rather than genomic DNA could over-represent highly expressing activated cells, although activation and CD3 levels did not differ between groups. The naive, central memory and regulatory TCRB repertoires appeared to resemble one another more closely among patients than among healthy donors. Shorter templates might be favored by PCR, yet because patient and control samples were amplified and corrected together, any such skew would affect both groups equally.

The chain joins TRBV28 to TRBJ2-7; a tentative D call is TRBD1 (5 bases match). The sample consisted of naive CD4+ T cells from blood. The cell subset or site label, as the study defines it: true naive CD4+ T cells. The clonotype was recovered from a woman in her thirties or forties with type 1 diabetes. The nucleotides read TGTGCCAGCAGTCCGTTCGACAGCCCCTACGAGCAGTACTTC. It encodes CASSPFDSPYEQYF. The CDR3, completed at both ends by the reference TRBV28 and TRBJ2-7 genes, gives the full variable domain DVKVTQSSRYLVKRTGEKVFLECVQDMDHENMFWYRQDPGLGLRLIYFSYDVKMKEKGDIPEGYSVSREKKERFSLILESASTNQTSMYLCASSPFDSPYEQYFGPGTRLTVT.